This TCR beta chain was identified during a study of cytomegalovirus exposure and HLA in healthy donors. With respect to this clone: Antigen unknown.

Germline V CDR1 and CDR2: SGDLS, YYNGEE. V was trimmed by 0 bases and J by 3 bases, leaving 9 bases between them. The CDR3 is 15 residues long. Clones were sequenced by immunoSEQ multiplex PCR, and TCRdb holds only the in-frame ones, with some missing. The profile shows 140,000 or so clones, 90% of them singletons. The donors belonged to the approximately 120-subject validation cohort, separate from the approximately 700-subject first cohort. Whole-study results and caveats: The classifier was said to identify cytomegalovirus status with high specificity and sensitivity. There were some public TCRs occurring in many donors, but most TCR sequences were rare. Researchers counted roughly 150 TCR beta chains as cytomegalovirus-associated.

The chain employs TRBV9 and TRBJ2-2; tentatively, D is TRBD1 (5 bases). The specimen was PBMCs. The sequence was collected from a woman in her 30s in good health and CMV-seropositive. CDR3 DNA sequence: TGTGCCAGCAGCGTAGAGGCAGGGTACACCGGGGAGCTGTTTTTT. Translation gives CASSVEAGYTGELFF.